Reported below is one T cell receptor (beta chain). Its specificity is unknown. These data originate in a study of CD8 T cells in Susac syndrome. It was negative isolation that provided the CD8+ and CD4+ T cells, whereas TEMRA cells were enriched by FACS. Random hexamers were used to reverse transcribe the RNA input (roughly 0.5 to 1 ug). The CDR3 of TCR beta was amplified by immunoSEQ multiplex PCR across 54 Vbeta and 13 Jbeta. Each CDR3 protein gets one entry after TCRdb re-called the immunoSEQ multiplex PCR reads with MiXCR. The sample holds about 76,000 distinct CDR3 sequences, 80% to 95% seen once. The germline gives CDR1 SNHLY, CDR2 FYNNEI. The CDR3 covers 14 residues. The trim removed 6 bases at V and 5 bases at J, leaving 5 bases unmatched. Regarding the study as a whole: Susac-specific public clones were found in both the total CD8+ and the CD8+ TEMRA repertoires, with around 16 in the former and 4 to 6 in the latter. Only a relatively small number of individuals were included in the TCR sequencing and HLA analysis.

This chain uses TRBV2 with TRBJ2-2; the match to TRBD2 covers 8 bases. The sequence came from a human donor with Susac syndrome. Sequencing was carried out using CD8+ T cells from PBMCs. The CDR3, as DNA: TGTGCCAGCAGCCCGGGACTAGTGACCGGGGAGCTGTTTTTT. Protein: CASSPGLVTGELFF.